These 24 T cell receptor beta chains came from one sample sequenced in a study of T cells after yellow fever vaccination. MiXCR was run by TCRdb on the 5' RACE reads, yielding one entry per CDR3 protein. The data contain 150,000 to 200,000 distinct CDR3 sequences, around 10% of them seen just once; the ten biggest clones take up about 40%. The material was CD8+ T cells sorted from PBMCs, obtained 15 days after the yellow fever booster vaccination. These TCRs come from a man aged 18 to 35 who received the YFV17D yellow fever vaccine.

This clonotype occurred a few times. V usage is TRBV4-3 and J usage is TRBJ2-7; D tentatively fits TRBD1 or TRBD2 (5 bases each). CDR3 length equals 14 residues. V shed 4 bases and J shed 3 bases, with 13 bases lying between them. Germline-derived CDR1 and CDR2 are LGHNA and YSLEER. The DNA for the CDR3 is TGCGCCAGCAGCCCCTCGAGAGGGGTCTACGAGCAGTACTTC. Translated, it gives CASSPSRGVYEQYF.

This clonotype was detected ten times or more. This chain links TRBV7-2 with TRBJ2-1, with 10 bases fitting TRBD2. V shed 4 bases and J 7 bases; nucleotides not matched to a gene: 7. The CDR3 loop spans 15 amino acids. CDR1 is SGHTA and CDR2 is FQGNSA in the germline V gene. This CDR3 is CASSSSGGAGNEQFF. DNA for the CDR3: TGTGCCAGCAGCTCGAGCGGGGGGGCCGGTAATGAGCAGTTCTTC. Full variable domain (remainder filled in from reference TRBV7-2 and TRBJ2-1): GAGVSQSPSNKVTEKGKDVELRCDPISGHTALYWYRQSLGQGLEFLIYFQGNSAPDKSGLPSDRFSAERTGGSVSTLTIQRTQQEDSAVYLCASSSSGGAGNEQFFGPGTRLTVL.

Only a few counts were recorded for this clonotype. The chain joins TRBV20-1 to TRBJ2-1; D is unclear. This CDR3 spans 11 amino acids. Germline values: CDR1 DFQATT, CDR2 SNEGSKA (reference sequence). V was pared by 6 bases and J by 6 bases, with 9 bases between. CDR3 amino acids: CSAKDLNEQFF. DNA for the CDR3: TGCAGTGCAAAGGACCTCAATGAGCAGTTCTTC.

In this sample, this clonotype turned up many times. The chain combines TRBV4-1 with TRBJ2-1; D is ambiguous. The germline CDR1 and CDR2 sequences are MGHRA and YSYEKL. This CDR3 comprises 13 residues. Trimming cost V 4 bases and J 10 bases, with 14 bases left between them. CDR3 in DNA: TGCGCCAGCAGCCCCTCATTTTCCGGGGAGCAGTTCTTC. Translated, it gives CASSPSFSGEQFF.

This chain links TRBV12-3 or TRBV12-4 with TRBJ2-3; D is perhaps TRBD2 (7 bases). The V end lost 1 base, the J end lost 3 bases, and 11 bases lay between the germline ends. The CDR3 spans 15 residues. CDR3 amino acids: CASSLEGGRTDTQYF. The CDR3 DNA reads as TGTGCCAGCAGTTTAGAGGGGGGGCGGACAGATACGCAGTATTTT.

This clonotype came up a few times. The chain couples TRBV6-2 or TRBV6-3 to TRBJ2-1; D may be TRBD1 (5 bases). The CDR3 extends over 16 amino acids. Germline V CDR1 and CDR2: MNHEY, SVGEGT. Trimming cost V 2 bases and J 8 bases, with 19 bases left between them. CDR3: CASSYSIGLGADEQFF. The CDR3 DNA sequence: TGTGCCAGCAGTTACAGTATCGGGCTAGGGGCGGATGAGCAGTTCTTC.

This clonotype was recorded a few times. This rearrangement joins TRBV20-1 to TRBJ2-1, with 8 bases lining up with TRBD1. Germline lookup yields CDR1 DFQATT and CDR2 SNEGSKA (reference sequence). This CDR3 is 15 amino acids long. Trimming cost V 1 base and J 2 bases; bases outside gene matches: 4. CDR3 sequence reads: CSARGGQDAYNEQFF. CDR3 nucleotide sequence: TGCAGTGCTAGAGGGGGACAGGATGCCTACAATGAGCAGTTCTTC.

The chain uses TRBV9 and TRBJ2-2; weak D call: TRBD2 (5 bases). The V end lost 1 base, the J end lost 7 bases, and 8 bases lay between the germline ends. The length of the CDR3 is 13 residues. Germline CDR1 and CDR2: SGDLS and YYNGEE. Written as DNA, the CDR3 is TGTGCCAGCAGCGTATACGGAGGCGGGGAGCTGTTTTTT. This encodes CASSVYGGGELFF.

This chain uses TRBV4-1 with TRBJ2-3, with D hard to call. Trimming stripped 1 base from V and 6 bases from J, with 8 bases between. CDR1 and CDR2 (germline): MGHRA, YSYEKL. The CDR3 spans 13 residues. The chain's CDR3 is CASSQVGVDTQYF. In DNA, the CDR3 is TGCGCCAGCAGCCAAGTTGGGGTTGATACGCAGTATTTT.

The table lists this clonotype with a few counts. J is TRBJ2-7 and V is TRBV19; D tentatively reads TRBD1 or TRBD2 (5 bases each). V lost 6 bases, J lost 0 bases, and 15 bases lay in between. The CDR3 extends over 15 amino acids. The germline V gene has CDR1 LNHDA and CDR2 SQIVND (reference sequence). CDR3 sequence (DNA): TGTGCCAGTAGCTTGGGACCCGCCTACTCCTACGAGCAGTACTTC. It translates to CASSLGPAYSYEQYF.

This clonotype has only a few counts. This rearrangement joins TRBV5-1 to TRBJ2-2, with D possibly TRBD2 on 7 matching bases. V dropped 3 bases and J dropped 0 bases, with 12 bases sitting between them. CDR3 length: 16 residues. Germline assignment: CDR1 SGHRS and CDR2 YFSETQ. The DNA of the CDR3 is TGCGCCAGCAGCTCCCACGGGGGGCCGAACACCGGGGAGCTGTTTTTT. This gives the protein CASSSHGGPNTGELFF.

The chain links TRBV4-1 to TRBJ1-2; tentatively, D is TRBD1 (6 bases). Per germline, CDR1 MGHRA and CDR2 YSYEKL. This CDR3 has 15 amino acids. V shed 1 base and J shed 2 bases, with 11 bases lying between them. CDR3 nucleotide sequence: TGCGCCAGCAGCCAAGTTACAGGGACGAACTATGGCTACACCTTC. Translation: CASSQVTGTNYGYTF.

This clonotype showed up many times. The chain couples TRBV4-1 to TRBJ2-7; D possibly uses TRBD1 or TRBD2 (5 bases each). The ends were cut back, 4 bases at V and 4 bases at J, with 11 bases in the middle. The germline CDR1 and CDR2 sequences are MGHRA and YSYEKL. This CDR3 contains 13 residues. The CDR3 spells CASSRGTAYEQYF. DNA for the CDR3: TGCGCCAGCAGCCGTGGGACGGCATACGAGCAGTACTTC.

A few counts support this clonotype. V usage is TRBV4-3 and J usage is TRBJ2-3, with 10 nucleotides matching TRBD1. Trimming at V came to 1 base and at J to 11 bases, leaving 15 bases not matched to a gene. CDR3 length: 17 amino acids. Germline CDR1 and CDR2: LGHNA and YSLEER. CDR3 sequence: CASSQGVGTGAALGQYF. CDR3 in DNA: TGCGCCAGCAGCCAAGGGGTGGGGACAGGGGCAGCCCTAGGGCAGTATTTT.

This clonotype showed up just a few times. The chain has TRBV6-2 or TRBV6-3 and TRBJ2-7, with D perhaps TRBD1 (6 bases). The germline V gene has CDR1 MNHEY and CDR2 SVGEGT. This CDR3 has 14 amino acids. Trimming cost V 7 bases and J 1 base, with 14 bases left between them. The CDR3 bases are TGTGCCAGCACTAAAGGTACAGGGTCCTACGAGCAGTACTTC. Translation: CASTKGTGSYEQYF.

The gene calls are TRBV4-1 and TRBJ1-2, with 7 bases aligning to TRBD1. Germline V gene sequence: CDR1 MGHRA, CDR2 YSYEKL. V lost 4 bases to trimming and J lost 4 bases; unmatched junction nucleotides: 12. This CDR3 contains 16 residues. CDR3 sequence: CASSLDRVEGGYGYTF. CDR3 in DNA: TGCGCCAGCAGCCTCGACAGGGTAGAGGGGGGCTATGGCTACACCTTC.

This clonotype was seen only a few times. This sequence joins TRBV6-5 and TRBJ1-5, with 7 nucleotides matching TRBD1. The germline V gene has CDR1 MNHEY and CDR2 SVGAGI. The CDR3 is 13 amino acids. J lost 7 bases, V lost 5 bases, and 5 bases had no gene match. DNA of the CDR3: TGTGCCAGCAGTGTATCAGGGGGGCAGCCCCAGCATTTT. As protein: CASSVSGGQPQHF.

This clonotype was seen repeatedly, ten times or more. V is TRBV4-1 and J is TRBJ2-3; TRBD2 matches at 10 bases. There are 14 residues in the CDR3. V was pared by 5 bases and J by 6 bases, with 5 bases of the junction left unmatched. The germline V gene encodes CDR1 MGHRA and CDR2 YSYEKL. As DNA, the CDR3 is TGCGCCAGCAGCGAGCGGGGGGGCAAGGATACGCAGTATTTT. It is translated as CASSERGGKDTQYF.

This clonotype appeared a few times. The chain joins TRBV24-1 to TRBJ2-4; D is unresolved. Germline V CDR1 and CDR2: KGHDR, SFDVKD. The CDR3 is 13 residues long. V was clipped by 8 bases and J by 3 bases, with 10 bases between them. CDR3 coding DNA: TGTGCCACCAAGGAGAGCCTCAAAAACATTCAGTACTTC. It encodes CATKESLKNIQYF.

The genes are TRBV7-3 and TRBJ2-3; TRBD2 is a possible D gene (7 bases). Germline-derived CDR1 and CDR2 are SGHTA and FQGTGA. Trimming pared 4 bases from V and 1 base from J, leaving 15 bases between. CDR3 length: 16 amino acids. For the CDR3, the DNA is TGTGCCAGCAGCTGGGGGGGGCTAGCGGGCACAGATACGCAGTATTTT. Amino acids: CASSWGGLAGTDTQYF.

This clonotype occurred a few times. The chain recombines TRBV5-4 with TRBJ2-1; TRBD2 agrees at 10 bases. The CDR3 has 18 amino acids. V was pared by 0 bases and J by 2 bases, with 8 bases of the junction left unmatched. Germline values: CDR1 SGHNT, CDR2 YYREEE (reference sequence). The CDR3: CASSLALAGGFTYNEQFF. In DNA form, the CDR3 reads TGTGCCAGCAGCTTGGCGTTAGCGGGGGGTTTTACCTACAATGAGCAGTTCTTC.

This clonotype was found a few times. This chain joins TRBV4-1 and TRBJ2-2; D uncertain. Deletions cut 4 bases from V and 3 bases from J, with 6 bases between. CDR3 length equals 13 residues. Germline V gene lookup returns CDR1 MGHRA and CDR2 YSYEKL. CDR3 in amino acids: CASSPLDTGELFF. The CDR3, as DNA: TGCGCCAGCAGCCCGCTAGACACCGGGGAGCTGTTTTTT.

The chain employs TRBV12-3 or TRBV12-4 and TRBJ2-1; 7 nucleotides align to TRBD2. J gave up 0 bases and V 5 bases, and 10 bases lay outside the gene matches. CDR3 length equals 17 residues. CDR3 in DNA: TGTGCCAGCAGTCCCCACTGGACTAGGAGCTCCTACAATGAGCAGTTCTTC. Protein product: CASSPHWTRSSYNEQFF.

This clonotype was detected only a few times. This chain uses TRBV6-5 with TRBJ2-2, with 8 bases fitting TRBD1. The CDR3 totals 17 residues. V lost 3 bases and J lost 5; bases outside the gene matches: 11. CDR1 and CDR2 from the germline V gene are MNHEY and SVGAGI. CDR3 nucleotides: TGTGCCAGCAGTTATAACACCGCAGGGGGCTGGACCGGGGAGCTGTTTTTT. Its protein is CASSYNTAGGWTGELFF.